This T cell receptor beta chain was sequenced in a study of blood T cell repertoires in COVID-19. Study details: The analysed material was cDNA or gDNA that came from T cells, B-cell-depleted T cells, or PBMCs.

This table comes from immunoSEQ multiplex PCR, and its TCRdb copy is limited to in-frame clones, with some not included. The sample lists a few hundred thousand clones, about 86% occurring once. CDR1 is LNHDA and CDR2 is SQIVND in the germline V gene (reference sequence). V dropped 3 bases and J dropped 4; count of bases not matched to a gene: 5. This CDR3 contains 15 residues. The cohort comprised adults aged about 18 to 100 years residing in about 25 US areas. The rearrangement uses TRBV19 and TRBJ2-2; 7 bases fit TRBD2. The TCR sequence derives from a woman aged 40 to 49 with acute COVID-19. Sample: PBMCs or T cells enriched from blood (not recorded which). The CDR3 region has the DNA TGTGCCAGTAGTATCGGGCGGGAGAGCACCGGGGAGCTGTTTTTT. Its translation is CASSIGRESTGELFF.